These T cell receptor beta chains were read from a single sample in a study of T cells in tuberculosis. Generated by immunoSEQ multiplex PCR, the TCRdb table keeps only in-frame clones and is missing some. The sample includes more than 30,000 clones, 95% to 97% of them seen just once. Sequenced sample: PBMCs. Every receptor here comes from a donor between 5 and 29 years old with latent tuberculosis or without tuberculosis infection. CDR3s include the opening cysteine and the closing phenylalanine or tryptophan. Fields, in order: CDR3 length, clone size, D gene, V gene, J gene, CDR3 protein, CDR3 DNA. A D gene is named only where the DNA matches it firmly. Not every row has a clone size; where given, it reads once, few, many or a size class.

length: 13; size: .; D: .; V: TRBV6-1; J: TRBJ1-1; CDR3: CASGDGLNTEAFF; DNA: TGTGCCAGCGGAGACGGTTTAAACACTGAAGCTTTCTTT
length: 15; size: .; D: TRBD1; V: TRBV19; J: TRBJ1-2; CDR3: CATETPGTGRYGYTF; DNA: TGTGCCACCGAAACCCCCGGGACAGGACGCTATGGCTACACCTTC
length: 18; size: once; D: TRBD2; V: TRBV5-1; J: TRBJ2-3; CDR3: CASSVTIRTSGGLNTQYF; DNA: TGCGCCAGCAGCGTGACCATACGAACTAGCGGGGGGCTTAATACGCAGTATTTT
length: 14; size: .; D: .; V: TRBV19; J: TRBJ2-2; CDR3: CASSIRGVTGELFF; DNA: TGTGCCAGTAGTATACGAGGCGTCACCGGGGAGCTGTTTTTT
length: 15; size: .; D: TRBD1; V: TRBV19; J: TRBJ1-5; CDR3: CASSPWGQGNQPQHF; DNA: TGTGCCAGTAGTCCCTGGGGACAGGGGAATCAGCCCCAGCATTTT
length: 10; size: .; D: .; V: TRBV28; J: TRBJ2-7; CDR3: CASSRGEQYF; DNA: TGTGCCAGCAGTCGGGGGGAGCAGTACTTC
length: 13; size: .; D: .; V: TRBV18; J: TRBJ2-7; CDR3: CASSSTEETSQYF; DNA: TGTGCCAGCTCTTCAACGGAGGAAACCTCGCAGTACTTC
length: 16; size: .; D: TRBD1; V: TRBV9; J: TRBJ2-3; CDR3: CASSSLGGQGSDTQYF; DNA: TGTGCCAGCAGCTCTCTGGGGGGACAGGGCTCCGATACGCAGTATTTT
length: 14; size: .; D: .; V: TRBV6-1; J: TRBJ2-7; CDR3: CASRSRDTSYEQYF; DNA: TGTGCCAGCAGAAGCCGGGACACTTCCTACGAGCAGTACTTC
length: 14; size: .; D: .; V: TRBV6-5; J: TRBJ2-3; CDR3: CASSYSSTGRTQYF; DNA: TGTGCCAGCAGTTACTCGAGTACAGGCCGTACGCAGTATTTT
length: 13; size: once; D: TRBD1; V: TRBV30; J: TRBJ1-4; CDR3: CAWMGQGREKLFF; DNA: TGTGCCTGGATGGGACAGGGGCGGGAAAAACTGTTTTTT
length: 16; size: .; D: .; V: TRBV14; J: TRBJ1-1; CDR3: CASSQAFGGMVAEAFF; DNA: TGTGCCAGCAGCCAGGCGTTTGGGGGGATGGTCGCTGAAGCTTTCTTT
length: 14; size: .; D: .; V: TRBV5-1; J: TRBJ1-1; CDR3: CASSLEGEGTEAFF; DNA: TGCGCCAGCAGCTTGGAGGGGGAGGGCACTGAAGCTTTCTTT
length: 15; size: .; D: TRBD2; V: TRBV30; J: TRBJ2-5; CDR3: CAWSLAGGRRETQYF; DNA: TGTGCCTGGAGTTTAGCGGGGGGACGGCGGGAGACCCAGTACTTC
length: 16; size: .; D: .; V: TRBV4-1; J: TRBJ2-1; CDR3: CASSRLSSSDYNEQFF; DNA: TGCGCCAGCAGCCGCCTCAGTTCGAGCGACTACAATGAGCAGTTCTTC
length: 15; size: .; D: .; V: TRBV9; J: TRBJ1-5; CDR3: CASSAADRGDQPQHF; DNA: TGTGCCAGCAGCGCGGCGGACAGAGGTGATCAGCCCCAGCATTTT
length: 13; size: .; D: .; V: TRBV14; J: TRBJ1-2; CDR3: CASSRSPDYGYTF; DNA: TGTGCCAGCAGCCGGAGTCCCGACTATGGCTACACCTTC
length: 13; size: .; D: .; V: TRBV2; J: TRBJ1-2; CDR3: CASSVTGTGGYTF; DNA: TGTGCCAGCAGTGTTACAGGGACGGGTGGCTACACCTTC
length: 13; size: .; D: .; V: TRBV6-4; J: TRBJ2-1; CDR3: CASSDSSSREQFF; DNA: TGTGCCAGCAGTGACTCGAGTTCGCGGGAGCAGTTCTTC
length: 14; size: .; D: TRBD2; V: TRBV29-1; J: TRBJ2-4; CDR3: CSVEGGGDKNIQYF; DNA: TGCAGCGTTGAAGGTGGGGGGGACAAAAACATTCAGTACTTC
length: 10; size: .; D: .; V: TRBV29-1; J: TRBJ2-2; CDR3: CSVAAGELFF; DNA: TGCAGCGTTGCAGCCGGGGAGCTGTTTTTT
length: 15; size: .; D: .; V: TRBV19; J: TRBJ2-2; CDR3: CASSPQGEGTGELFF; DNA: TGTGCCAGTAGCCCACAGGGGGAGGGCACCGGGGAGCTGTTTTTT
length: 14; size: .; D: TRBD2; V: TRBV5-1; J: TRBJ2-7; CDR3: CASSREGTVYEQYF; DNA: TGCGCCAGCAGCCGGGAGGGAACCGTCTACGAGCAGTACTTC
length: 12; size: once; D: TRBD1; V: TRBV4-1; J: TRBJ2-2; CDR3: CATRTGGGELFF; DNA: TGCGCCACCAGAACAGGGGGCGGGGAGCTGTTTTTT
length: 16; size: .; D: TRBD2; V: TRBV9; J: TRBJ2-7; CDR3: CASSVARAGGIYEQYF; DNA: TGTGCCAGCAGCGTAGCTCGGGCGGGAGGAATCTACGAGCAGTACTTC
length: 18; size: .; D: .; V: TRBV27; J: TRBJ1-5; CDR3: CASRKDNRLPYSNQPQHF; DNA: TGTGCCAGCAGAAAGGACAATCGGCTACCGTATAGCAATCAGCCCCAGCATTTT
length: 16; size: .; D: TRBD2; V: TRBV10-2; J: TRBJ2-1; CDR3: CASDGLAGGPYNEQFF; DNA: TGCGCCAGCGACGGACTAGCGGGAGGGCCCTACAATGAGCAGTTCTTC
length: 16; size: .; D: .; V: TRBV10-1; J: TRBJ1-2; CDR3: CASSESRNRNNYGYTF; DNA: TGCGCCAGCAGTGAGTCTAGGAACAGAAATAACTATGGCTACACCTTC
length: 13; size: .; D: TRBD1; V: TRBV5-1; J: TRBJ1-4; CDR3: CASGPGQSEKLFF; DNA: TGCGCCAGCGGACCGGGACAGTCGGAAAAACTGTTTTTT
length: 15; size: once; D: .; V: TRBV6-5; J: TRBJ1-1; CDR3: CASSYTGKMNTEAFF; DNA: TGTGCCAGCAGTTACACGGGGAAAATGAACACTGAAGCTTTCTTT
length: 11; size: .; D: .; V: TRBV18; J: TRBJ2-5; CDR3: CASSHKETQYF; DNA: TGTGCCAGCTCACACAAGGAGACCCAGTACTTC
length: 12; size: once; D: .; V: TRBV7-3; J: TRBJ2-3; CDR3: CASSFPTDTQYF; DNA: TGTGCCAGCAGCTTCCCGACAGATACGCAGTATTTT
length: 15; size: .; D: TRBD2; V: TRBV4-2; J: TRBJ2-1; CDR3: CASSRTSGGYNEQFF; DNA: TGTGCCAGCAGCCGAACTAGCGGGGGATACAATGAGCAGTTCTTC
length: 14; size: .; D: TRBD1; V: TRBV7-2; J: TRBJ1-2; CDR3: CASSFRDRVFSKTF; DNA: TGTGCCAGCAGCTTCCGGGACAGGGTATTTTCTAAGACCTTC
length: 15; size: .; D: TRBD2; V: TRBV6-1; J: TRBJ2-7; CDR3: CASSREAGGPYEQYF; DNA: TGTGCCAGCTCCCGGGAAGCGGGGGGCCCCTACGAGCAGTACTTC
length: 14; size: .; D: TRBD1; V: TRBV13; J: TRBJ1-1; CDR3: CASSLDRGRTEAFF; DNA: TGTGCCAGCAGCTTGGACAGGGGGAGAACTGAAGCTTTCTTT
length: 15; size: .; D: TRBD1; V: TRBV28; J: TRBJ1-1; CDR3: CASTKKGAPDTEAFF; DNA: TGTGCCAGCACCAAGAAGGGGGCGCCGGACACTGAAGCTTTCTTT
length: 14; size: .; D: TRBD2; V: TRBV2; J: TRBJ2-1; CDR3: CASKMGLAGNEQFF; DNA: TGTGCCAGCAAGATGGGACTAGCGGGGAATGAGCAGTTCTTC
length: 14; size: .; D: TRBD1; V: TRBV5-1; J: TRBJ2-1; CDR3: CASSLDRGQSEQFF; DNA: TGCGCCAGCAGCTTGGACAGGGGGCAAAGTGAGCAGTTCTTC
length: 16; size: .; D: TRBD1; V: TRBV5-5; J: TRBJ2-1; CDR3: CASSLRLDRDYNEQFF; DNA: TGTGCCAGCAGCTTGCGACTGGACAGGGATTACAATGAGCAGTTCTTC
length: 13; size: .; D: TRBD2; V: TRBV29-1; J: TRBJ2-5; CDR3: CSVQIGTRETQYF; DNA: TGCAGCGTCCAGATCGGGACTAGGGAGACCCAGTACTTC
length: 13; size: once; D: .; V: TRBV6-1; J: TRBJ2-7; CDR3: CASSETVSYEQYF; DNA: TGTGCCAGCAGCGAGACAGTCTCCTACGAGCAGTACTTC
length: 14; size: .; D: .; V: TRBV18; J: TRBJ2-7; CDR3: CASSPEGYSYEQYF; DNA: TGTGCCAGCTCACCGGAGGGTTATTCGTACGAGCAGTACTTC
length: 13; size: .; D: TRBD1; V: TRBV27; J: TRBJ2-5; CDR3: CASAPQGAETQYF; DNA: TGTGCCAGCGCCCCTCAGGGGGCAGAGACCCAGTACTTC
length: 16; size: .; D: TRBD1; V: TRBV7-8; J: TRBJ1-5; CDR3: CASSLLPGGSNQPQHF; DNA: TGTGCCAGCAGCTTATTGCCAGGGGGGAGCAATCAGCCCCAGCATTTT
length: 16; size: .; D: TRBD2; V: TRBV5-1; J: TRBJ2-1; CDR3: CASSSKRGGSYNEQFF; DNA: TGCGCCAGCAGCTCTAAGCGGGGGGGTTCTTACAATGAGCAGTTCTTC
length: 13; size: .; D: .; V: TRBV9; J: TRBJ1-2; CDR3: CASSVVSSGGYTF; DNA: TGTGCCAGCAGCGTTGTCAGTTCGGGGGGCTACACCTTC
length: 15; size: .; D: TRBD2; V: TRBV5-1; J: TRBJ2-7; CDR3: CASSPSSTSGYEQYF; DNA: TGCGCCAGCAGCCCTTCTTCGACTAGCGGATACGAGCAGTACTTC
length: 13; size: .; D: TRBD2; V: TRBV7-6; J: TRBJ2-7; CDR3: CASSLGAGYEQYF; DNA: TGTGCCAGCAGCCTCGGAGCGGGGTACGAGCAGTACTTC
length: 14; size: .; D: .; V: TRBV2; J: TRBJ1-2; CDR3: CASSGTGLAYGYTF; DNA: TGTGCCAGCAGTGGAACAGGTTTGGCCTATGGCTACACCTTC
length: 14; size: .; D: .; V: TRBV28; J: TRBJ2-5; CDR3: CASSSPGLGETQYF; DNA: TGTGCCAGCAGTTCTCCGGGACTTGGTGAGACCCAGTACTTC
length: 13; size: once; D: .; V: TRBV6-6; J: TRBJ1-5; CDR3: CASKGREDQPQHF; DNA: TGTGCCAGCAAGGGGCGCGAAGATCAGCCCCAGCATTTT
length: 15; size: once; D: TRBD2; V: TRBV5-6; J: TRBJ2-7; CDR3: CASSLYSGSSHEQYF; DNA: TGTGCCAGCAGCCTCTATAGCGGGAGCTCCCACGAGCAGTACTTC
length: 16; size: .; D: TRBD2; V: TRBV2; J: TRBJ2-7; CDR3: CASSDGFSGLGAEQYF; DNA: TGTGCCAGCAGTGATGGGTTCTCCGGACTAGGAGCCGAGCAGTACTTC
length: 15; size: .; D: .; V: TRBV7-8; J: TRBJ2-1; CDR3: CASSGRDFIYNEQFF; DNA: TGTGCCAGCAGCGGACGGGACTTTATCTACAATGAGCAGTTCTTC
length: 14; size: .; D: .; V: TRBV7-6; J: TRBJ1-1; CDR3: CATSKRTRNTEAFF; DNA: TGTGCGACTAGCAAGAGGACGAGGAACACTGAAGCTTTCTTT
length: 13; size: .; D: .; V: TRBV5-1; J: TRBJ1-1; CDR3: CASSFVRDTEAFF; DNA: TGCGCCAGCAGCTTTGTCCGAGACACTGAAGCTTTCTTT
length: 14; size: once; D: .; V: TRBV9; J: TRBJ2-7; CDR3: CASSAETEDYEQYF; DNA: TGTGCCAGCAGCGCAGAGACAGAAGACTACGAGCAGTACTTC
length: 13; size: once; D: .; V: TRBV30; J: TRBJ2-1; CDR3: CAWGGWSYNEQFF; DNA: TGTGCCTGGGGCGGGTGGTCCTACAATGAGCAGTTCTTC
length: 17; size: .; D: .; V: TRBV28; J: TRBJ1-3; CDR3: CASSPTPGERSGNTIYF; DNA: TGTGCCAGCAGCCCTACCCCGGGGGAGCGCTCTGGAAACACCATATATTTT